These 23 T cell receptor beta chains share one sample of origin, sequenced in a study of T cell responses to AZD1222 COVID-19 vaccine. Assay: immunoSEQ multiplex PCR; the TCRdb copy retains only in-frame clones and omits some. This sample has about 110,000 clones; about nine tenths occur once, and the top ten carry 2.5%. The material was peripheral blood, obtained 28 days after the second AZD1222 dose. Every receptor here comes from an adult who received the AZD1222 COVID-19 vaccine.

This clone was recorded once. This sequence joins TRBV9 and TRBJ2-3, with 9 bases identical to TRBD2. The V gene's germline CDR1 is SGDLS and CDR2 YYNGEE. The CDR3 has 17 amino acids. J was trimmed by 4 bases and V by 3 bases; bases with no gene match: 12. CDR3 DNA sequence: TGTGCCAGCAGCGCCACACGGCGGCGGGGGGGCGCAGATACGCAGTATTTT. Its protein is CASSATRRRGGADTQYF.

The V gene is TRBV3-1 (or the pseudogene TRBV3-2), the J gene TRBJ1-1; maybe TRBD1 (5 bases). The V end was cut by 1 base, the J end by 2 bases, with 14 bases between. Germline CDR1 and CDR2: LGHDT and YNNKEL (reference sequence). This CDR3 has 16 residues. Here the CDR3 DNA reads TGTGCCAGCAGCCAAGGGGGGGGTTTCCTTAACACTGAAGCTTTCTTT. Protein: CASSQGGGFLNTEAFF.

This clone is a singleton in its sample. Relative to the germline gene, one junction end is altered; a read error may explain this. V and J are TRBV7-8 and TRBJ1-1; D might be TRBD1 (5 bases). The CDR3 runs to 13 residues. Germline-derived CDR1 and CDR2 are SGHVS and FQNEAQ. The CDR3, as DNA: TGTGCCAGCAGCAGAGACAGAGGGCCTAACCACATCTTT. It specifies CASSRDRGPNHIF.

The V call is TRBV5-4, the J call TRBJ1-1; possibly TRBD1 for D (6 bases). The V and J ends lost 4 bases and 5 bases respectively, with 18 bases between them. The CDR3 runs to 15 residues. Per the germline V gene, CDR1 is SGHNT and CDR2 is YYREEE (reference sequence). CDR3 region: CASSDLGQRGTEAFF. CDR3 nucleotide sequence: TGTGCCAGCAGCGATCTAGGACAGAGGGGAACTGAAGCTTTCTTT.

Only one count was recorded for this clone. The chain is built from TRBV9 and TRBJ2-7, with D possibly called TRBD1 or TRBD2 (5 bases each). Germline CDR1 SGDLS, CDR2 YYNGEE. The CDR3 is 11 amino acids. The germline V and J ends were trimmed by 7 bases and 7 bases, with 12 bases remaining between them. CDR3 loop: CASGTPSEQYF. The CDR3 nucleotides read TGTGCCAGCGGGACCCCGAGTGAGCAGTACTTC.

The chain has TRBV15 and TRBJ2-3, with 10 nucleotides matching TRBD2. The CDR3 covers 15 residues. V lost 4 bases to trimming and J lost 7 bases; unmatched junction nucleotides: 8. Germline-derived CDR1 and CDR2 are LNHNV and YYDKDF (reference sequence). CDR3 protein: CATSIAGGPVHTQYF. CDR3 nucleotides: TGTGCCACCAGCATAGCGGGGGGCCCAGTACATACGCAGTATTTT.

This rearrangement joins TRBV5-4 to TRBJ2-3; tentative D call: TRBD2 (5 bases). Germline CDR1 is SGHNT and CDR2 is YYREEE (reference sequence). V lost 7 bases to trimming and J lost 0 bases, with 9 bases between them. There are 13 residues in the CDR3. The CDR3 DNA follows: TGTGCCAGCGGGCGGGCTAGCACAGATACGCAGTATTTT. Its protein is CASGRASTDTQYF.

The chain links TRBV7-9 to TRBJ1-4; unclear D gene. CDR3 length: 14 residues. Per the germline V gene, CDR1 is SEHNR and CDR2 is FQNEAQ (reference sequence). Trimming pared 6 bases from V and 8 bases from J, leaving 16 bases between. The CDR3 bases are TGTGCCAGCAGGGGTGAGGGAAGCTGGGAAAAACTGTTTTTT. It yields the protein CASRGEGSWEKLFF.

V and J are TRBV7-8 and TRBJ1-4; no clear D. Between the trimmed V and J ends, which lost 1 base and 11 bases, there was a span of 17 bases. Germline V gene lookup returns CDR1 SGHVS and CDR2 FQNEAQ. This CDR3 has 15 amino acids. The CDR3 DNA is TGTGCCAGCAGCTTAGAAGGGTACCTAATGAGGAAACTGTTTTTT. This translates into CASSLEGYLMRKLFF.

The genes are TRBV9 and TRBJ2-1; D is uncertain. Trimming removed 0 bases from V and 10 bases from J, with 14 bases in between. The CDR3 is 14 amino acids. The germline gives CDR1 SGDLS, CDR2 YYNGEE. CDR3 nucleotide sequence: TGTGCCAGCAGCGTAGCTCCTGACGCCCCAGAGCAGTTCTTC. Translated: CASSVAPDAPEQFF. Complete variable domain (other parts from reference TRBV9 and TRBJ2-1): DSGVTQTPKHLITATGQRVTLRCSPRSGDLSVYWYQQSLDQGLQFLIQYYNGEERAKGNILERFSAQQFPDLHSELNLSSLELGDSALYFCASSVAPDAPEQFFGPGTRLTVL.

This chain joins TRBV28 and TRBJ2-7, with D possibly being TRBD2 (6 bases). CDR1 and CDR2 from the germline V gene are MDHEN and SYDVKM. With 6 bases removed from V and 4 bases from J, the gap between germline ends came to 16 bases. The CDR3 loop spans 14 amino acids. CDR3 DNA: TGTGCCAGCAGACTGCGGGATCCTGGGTACGAGCAGTACTTC. This codes for CASRLRDPGYEQYF.

The chain couples TRBV9 to TRBJ2-1, with 10 nucleotides matching TRBD2. The J segment lost 3 bases and the V segment lost 4 bases, leaving 16 bases of the junction unmatched. Germline V gene data show CDR1 as SGDLS and CDR2 as YYNGEE. This CDR3 spans 19 amino acids. For the CDR3, the DNA is TGTGCCAGCAGCCCATCCAGCGGGGGGGCACAGGGACTCTACAATGAGCAGTTCTTC. Residues: CASSPSSGGAQGLYNEQFF.

V usage is TRBV7-9 and J usage is TRBJ2-5, with D possibly being TRBD2 (5 bases). The CDR3 spans 13 residues. Trimming took off 6 bases at V and 5 bases at J, with 13 bases between the two ends. In germline, CDR1 is SEHNR, CDR2 FQNEAQ (reference sequence). The CDR3 reads CASSLSGGETQYF. The CDR3 DNA sequence: TGTGCCAGCAGTTTATCAGGCGGGGAGACCCAGTACTTC.

V usage is TRBV6-5 and J usage is TRBJ2-3; weak D call: TRBD2 (5 bases). Germline assignment: CDR1 MNHEY and CDR2 SVGAGI. The CDR3 runs 13 residues. V was pared by 5 bases and J by 4 bases, with 10 bases between. The CDR3 protein is CASSNGLADTQYF. CDR3 nucleotides: TGTGCCAGCAGTAACGGACTCGCAGATACGCAGTATTTT.

V is TRBV24-1 and J is TRBJ2-5, with 9 bases lining up with TRBD1. Germline loops: CDR1 KGHDR, CDR2 SFDVKD. The CDR3 covers 16 residues. J was trimmed by 5 bases and V by 2 bases; bases with no gene match: 8. The CDR3 bases are TGTGCCACCAGTGATTACAGGGGGCTGAAGGAGGAGACCCAGTACTTC. Translating it yields CATSDYRGLKEETQYF.

The J gene is TRBJ2-5, the V gene TRBV5-8; tentatively, D is TRBD1 (6 bases). The germline V gene has CDR1 SGHTS and CDR2 YDEGEE. Trimming left V 1 base short and J 5 bases short, with 9 bases between. This CDR3 contains 13 residues. CDR3 DNA sequence: TGTGCCAGCAGCTTGTACAGGGTTGAGACCCAGTACTTC. The encoded protein is CASSLYRVETQYF.

This chain links TRBV6-5 with TRBJ2-5, with TRBD1 matching over 7 bases. Germline CDR1 and CDR2: MNHEY and SVGAGI. This CDR3 comprises 13 residues. Trimming cost V 6 bases and J 0 bases; bases outside gene matches: 1. CDR3 nucleotide sequence: TGTGCCAGCAGGGGACAGAACCAAGAGACCCAGTACTTC. As protein: CASRGQNQETQYF.

J is TRBJ1-1 and V is TRBV5-1; D is ambiguous. V was pared by 0 bases and J by 2 bases, with 8 bases between. The germline gives CDR1 SGHRS, CDR2 YFSETQ. This CDR3 spans 14 amino acids. The CDR3 protein is CASSLVAENTEAFF. The DNA for the CDR3 is TGCGCCAGCAGCTTGGTGGCGGAAAACACTGAAGCTTTCTTT.

Only one count was recorded for this clone. The V gene is TRBV28, the J gene TRBJ1-4; TRBD1 is a possible D gene (6 bases). This CDR3 has 15 residues. Per the germline V gene, CDR1 is MDHEN and CDR2 is SYDVKM. The V end lost 5 bases, the J end lost 8 bases, and 18 bases lay between the germline ends. CDR3 amino acids: CASSTLQGRPEKLFF. The CDR3 DNA reads TGTGCCAGCAGTACCTTACAGGGCAGGCCCGAAAAACTGTTTTTT. Full variable domain (missing parts from reference TRBV28 and TRBJ1-4): DVKVTQSSRYLVKRTGEKVFLECVQDMDHENMFWYRQDPGLGLRLIYFSYDVKMKEKGDIPEGYSVSREKKERFSLILESASTNQTSMYLCASSTLQGRPEKLFFGSGTQLSVL.

This clone was detected once. The chain uses TRBV25-1 and TRBJ2-1, with D unclear. CDR3 size: 11 residues. CDR1 MGHDK and CDR2 SYGVNS come from the germline V gene. The ends were cut back, 6 bases at V and 6 bases at J, with 6 bases in the middle. The CDR3: CASSGPNEQFF. As DNA, the CDR3 is TGTGCCAGCAGCGGGCCCAATGAGCAGTTCTTC.

The rearrangement joins TRBV29-1 to TRBJ2-7; 11 bases align to TRBD1. The V segment lost 7 bases and the J segment 5 bases; nucleotides outside the gene matches: 7. Germline V gene data show CDR1 as SQVTM and CDR2 as ANQGSEA. This CDR3 region has 13 residues. The CDR3 sequence: CSAGTGGGHEQYF. The CDR3 coding sequence is TGCAGCGCAGGGACAGGGGGTGGACACGAGCAGTACTTC.

This rearrangement joins TRBV13 to TRBJ1-2, with TRBD1 identical over 7 bases. The ends lost 5 bases at V and 4 bases at J; junction bases unmatched: 10. Germline CDR1 and CDR2: PRHDT and FYEKMQ (reference sequence). There are 15 residues in the CDR3. The CDR3 nucleotides read TGTGCCAGCAGCCCTTGGGGGACAGCCGGCTATGGCTACACCTTC. Residues: CASSPWGTAGYGYTF.

The sample holds one count of this clone. The chain employs TRBV11-2 and TRBJ2-7, with D maybe TRBD1 (5 bases). The V end was cut by 5 bases, the J end by 3 bases, with 14 bases between. CDR3 length: 14 residues. Germline V gene data show CDR1 as SGHAT and CDR2 as FQNNGV. In DNA form, the CDR3 reads TGTGCCAGCAGCCACGTATCACAGGTCTACGAGCAGTACTTC. Translating it yields CASSHVSQVYEQYF.